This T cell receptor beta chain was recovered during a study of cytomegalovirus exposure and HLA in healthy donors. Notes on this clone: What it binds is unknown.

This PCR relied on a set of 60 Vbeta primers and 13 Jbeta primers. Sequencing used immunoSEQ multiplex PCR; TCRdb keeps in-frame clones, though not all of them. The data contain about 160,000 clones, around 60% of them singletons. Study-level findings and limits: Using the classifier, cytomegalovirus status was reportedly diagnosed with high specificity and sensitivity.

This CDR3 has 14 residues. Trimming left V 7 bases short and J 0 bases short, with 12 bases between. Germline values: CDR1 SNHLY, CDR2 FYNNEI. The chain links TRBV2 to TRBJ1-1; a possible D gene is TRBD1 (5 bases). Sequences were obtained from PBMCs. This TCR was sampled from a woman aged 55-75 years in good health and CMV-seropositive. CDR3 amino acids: CASNKGIVNTEAFF. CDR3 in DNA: TGTGCCAGCAACAAGGGGATAGTGAACACTGAAGCTTTCTTT.